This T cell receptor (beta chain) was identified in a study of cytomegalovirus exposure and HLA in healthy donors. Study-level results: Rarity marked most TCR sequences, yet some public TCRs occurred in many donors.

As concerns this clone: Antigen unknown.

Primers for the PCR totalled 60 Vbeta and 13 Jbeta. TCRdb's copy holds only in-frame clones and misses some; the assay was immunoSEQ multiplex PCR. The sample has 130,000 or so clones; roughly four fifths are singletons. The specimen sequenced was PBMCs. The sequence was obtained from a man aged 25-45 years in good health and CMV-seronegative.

CDR3 in amino acids: CASSLGSSGANVLTF. CDR3 nucleotides: TGTGCCAGCAGTTTGGGGAGCTCTGGGGCCAACGTCCTGACTTTC. The V gene is TRBV28, the J gene TRBJ2-6, with D perhaps matching TRBD2 (5 bases). Germline V gene lookup returns CDR1 MDHEN and CDR2 SYDVKM. The CDR3 has 15 residues. The V end lost 3 bases, the J end lost 0 bases, and 6 bases lay between the germline ends.